This T cell receptor beta chain originates from a study of blood T cells in healthy people across ages. About this clonotype itself: The antigen is not known.

The CDR3 contains 11 residues. Trimming shortened V by 8 bases and J by 4 bases, and 8 bases separated the two germline ends. Germline lookup yields CDR1 MDHEN and CDR2 SYDVKM. Combining a sample-barcoded 5' primer with a J-beta primer mix, a second PCR ran for 7 to 11 cycles. Each CDR3 protein is one row after TCRdb ran MiXCR on the 5' RACE reads. The top ten clones hold 15% to 20% of a sample with over 600,000 distinct CDR3 sequences, roughly 46% of them seen once. Notes on the study in general: Possibly confounding the expanded clonotype changes was the fact that donor CMV status was unknown.

The chain recombines TRBV28 with TRBJ1-2, with D uncertain. This TCR was recovered from a man of 80 years or more in good health. Sequencing was performed on blood. CDR3: CASGPSYGYTF. The CDR3 DNA sequence: TGTGCCAGCGGCCCGTCCTATGGCTACACCTTC.